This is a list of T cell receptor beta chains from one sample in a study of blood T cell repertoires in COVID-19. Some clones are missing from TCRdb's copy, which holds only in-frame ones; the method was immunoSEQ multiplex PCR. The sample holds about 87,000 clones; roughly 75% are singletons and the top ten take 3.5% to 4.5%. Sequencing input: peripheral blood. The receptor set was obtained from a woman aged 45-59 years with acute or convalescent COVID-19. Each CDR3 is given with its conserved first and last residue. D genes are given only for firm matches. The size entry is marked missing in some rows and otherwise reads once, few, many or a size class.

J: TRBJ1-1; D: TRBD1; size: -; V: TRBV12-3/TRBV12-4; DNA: TGTGCCAGCAGCCCTGACAGGGGCACTGAAGCTTTCTTT; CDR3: CASSPDRGTEAFF
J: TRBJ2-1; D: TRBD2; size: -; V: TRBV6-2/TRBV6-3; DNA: TGTGCCAGCAGTTTACTAGCGGGAGCGGGGGATGAGCAGTTCTTC; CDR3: CASSLLAGAGDEQFF
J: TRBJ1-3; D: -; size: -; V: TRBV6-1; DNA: TGTGCCAGCAGTGACCCGGGACTTGATGGAAACACCATATATTTT; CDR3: CASSDPGLDGNTIYF
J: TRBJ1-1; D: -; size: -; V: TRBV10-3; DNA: TGTGCCATCAGTCCGGGACAGAACACTGAAGCTTTCTTT; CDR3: CAISPGQNTEAFF
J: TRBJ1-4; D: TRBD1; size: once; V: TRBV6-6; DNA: TGTGCCAGCAGTTGGGGACAGAGCCTTAATGAAAAACTGTTTTTT; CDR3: CASSWGQSLNEKLFF
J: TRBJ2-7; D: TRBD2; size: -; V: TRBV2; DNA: TGTGCCAGCAGTGCTAGCGGGGGTTCCTACGAGCAGTACTTC; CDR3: CASSASGGSYEQYF
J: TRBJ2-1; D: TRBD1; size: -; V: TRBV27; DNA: TGTGCCAGCAGTCCACGGACAGGCGGAGTTCGGAATGAGCAGTTCTTC; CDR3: CASSPRTGGVRNEQFF
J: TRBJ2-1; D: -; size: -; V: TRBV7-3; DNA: TGTGCCAGCAGCTTAATGGGGGCTGAGCAGTTCTTC; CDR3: CASSLMGAEQFF
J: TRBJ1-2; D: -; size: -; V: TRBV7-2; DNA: TGTGCCAGCAGCTTAGACAGGGTGGGCTATGGCTACACCTTC; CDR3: CASSLDRVGYGYTF
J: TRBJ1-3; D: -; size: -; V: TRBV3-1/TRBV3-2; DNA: TGTGCCAGCAGTCACAGGGATACCTCTGGAAACACCATATATTTT; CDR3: CASSHRDTSGNTIYF
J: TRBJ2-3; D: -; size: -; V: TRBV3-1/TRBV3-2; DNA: TGTGCCAGCAGCCCTTCCGAGCTCGGTACGCAGTATTTT; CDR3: CASSPSELGTQYF
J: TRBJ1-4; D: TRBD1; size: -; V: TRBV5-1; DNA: TGCGCCAGCAGCTTGGGACAGGGAAATGAAAAACTGTTTTTT; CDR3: CASSLGQGNEKLFF
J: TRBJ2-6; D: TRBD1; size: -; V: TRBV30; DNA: TGTGCCTGGAGTATAGGGGGCGCTGGGGCCAACGTCCTGACTTTC; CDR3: CAWSIGGAGANVLTF
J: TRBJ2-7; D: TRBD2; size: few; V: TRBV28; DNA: TGTGCCAGCACAGGCGGACTAGCGGGATTCTCCTACGAGCAGTACTTC; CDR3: CASTGGLAGFSYEQYF
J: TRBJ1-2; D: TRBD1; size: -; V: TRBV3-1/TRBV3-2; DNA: TGTGCCAGCAGCCACCGAACGGGCAGGGGGAGCTATGGCTACACCTTC; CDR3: CASSHRTGRGSYGYTF
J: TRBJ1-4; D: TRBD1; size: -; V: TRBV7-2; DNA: TGTGCCAGCAGCGACGACAGGGCAACTAATGAAAAACTGTTTTTT; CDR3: CASSDDRATNEKLFF
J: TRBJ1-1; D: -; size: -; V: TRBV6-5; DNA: TGTGCCAGCAGTTCCGGGTCCACTGAAGCTTTCTTT; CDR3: CASSSGSTEAFF
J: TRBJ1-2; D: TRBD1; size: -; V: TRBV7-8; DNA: TGTGCCAGCAGCTCGAGGACAGGCTGGGATGGCTACACCTTC; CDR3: CASSSRTGWDGYTF
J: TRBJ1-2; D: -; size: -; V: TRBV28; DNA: TGTGCCAGCAGTTTGGTGTGGGGAGCGGATAATGGCTACACCTTC; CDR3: CASSLVWGADNGYTF
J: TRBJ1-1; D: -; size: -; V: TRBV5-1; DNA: TGCGCCAGCAGCTCTCAACCGGGGGGGAACACTGAAGCTTTCTTT; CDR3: CASSSQPGGNTEAFF
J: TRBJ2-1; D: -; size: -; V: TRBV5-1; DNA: TGCGCCAGCAGCTTGGGTCCCCCGGTTGGCAATGAGCAGTTCTTC; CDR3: CASSLGPPVGNEQFF
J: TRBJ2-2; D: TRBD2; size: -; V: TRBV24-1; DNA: TGTGCCACCAGCGCAGGGGCTAGCGGGGGACCGAACACCGGGGAGCTGTTTTTT; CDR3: CATSAGASGGPNTGELFF
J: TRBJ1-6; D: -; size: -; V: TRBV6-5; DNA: TGTGCCAGCAGTTTTTGGACTGAGAATTCACCCCTCCACTTT; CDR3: CASSFWTENSPLHF
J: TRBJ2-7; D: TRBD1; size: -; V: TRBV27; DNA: TGTGCCAGCAGTGAACAGGGGGCTAGATCCTACGAGCAGTACTTC; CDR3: CASSEQGARSYEQYF
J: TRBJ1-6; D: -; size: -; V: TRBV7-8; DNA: TGTGCCAGCAGCCGCCCCAGAGGGAATTCACCCCTCCACTTT; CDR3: CASSRPRGNSPLHF
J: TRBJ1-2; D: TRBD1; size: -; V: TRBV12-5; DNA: TGTGCTAGTGGTTTTACAGGGGGCCAAAATGGCTACACCTTC; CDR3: CASGFTGGQNGYTF
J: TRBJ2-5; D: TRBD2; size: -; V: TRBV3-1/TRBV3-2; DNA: TGTGCCAGCACCCGCTACGGGGGGCAAGAGACCCAGTACTTC; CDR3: CASTRYGGQETQYF
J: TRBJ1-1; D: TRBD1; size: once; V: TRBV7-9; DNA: TGTGCCAGCAGCTTGGGACAGGGTGGTGTTGAAGCTTTCTTT; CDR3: CASSLGQGGVEAFF
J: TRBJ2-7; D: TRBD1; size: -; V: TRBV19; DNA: TGTGCCAGTTCATCGGGACAGGCCACCTACGAGCAGTACTTC; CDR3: CASSSGQATYEQYF
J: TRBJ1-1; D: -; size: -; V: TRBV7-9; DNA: TGTGCCAGCAGCCGAGATTACACTGAAGCTTTCTTT; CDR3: CASSRDYTEAFF
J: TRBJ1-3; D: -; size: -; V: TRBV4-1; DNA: TGCGCCAGCAGCCAAGATCGCAGCTCTGGAAACACCATATATTTT; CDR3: CASSQDRSSGNTIYF
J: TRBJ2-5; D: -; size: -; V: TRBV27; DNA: TGTGCCAGCAGTTGGCAGAAAAAAGAGACCCAGTACTTC; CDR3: CASSWQKKETQYF
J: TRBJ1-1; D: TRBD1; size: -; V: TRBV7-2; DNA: TGTGCCAGCAGCTTTTCAGGGGGGTTCACTGAAGCTTTCTTT; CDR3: CASSFSGGFTEAFF
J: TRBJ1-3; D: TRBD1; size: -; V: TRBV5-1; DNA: TGCGCCAGCAGCTTAGGGGACAGCTCTGGAAACACCATATATTTT; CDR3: CASSLGDSSGNTIYF
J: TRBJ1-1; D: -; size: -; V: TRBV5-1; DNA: TGCGCCAGCAGCTTGGATCGGGGTAGGGGGACTGAAGCTTTCTTT; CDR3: CASSLDRGRGTEAFF
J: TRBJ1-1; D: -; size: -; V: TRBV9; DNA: TGTGCCAGCAGCGTAGATTCCGGGTATACTGAAGCTTTCTTT; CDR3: CASSVDSGYTEAFF
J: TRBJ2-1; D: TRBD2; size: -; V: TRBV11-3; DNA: TGTGCCAGCAGCGCCCTAGCGGGGGGGCTAAATGAGCAGTTCTTC; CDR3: CASSALAGGLNEQFF
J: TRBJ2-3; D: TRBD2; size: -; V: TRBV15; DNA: TGTGCCACCAGCAGTAGACTAGCGGGGGGGCGGGGCACAGATACGCAGTATTTT; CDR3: CATSSRLAGGRGTDTQYF
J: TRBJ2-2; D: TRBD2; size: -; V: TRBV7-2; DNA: TGTGCCAGCAGCTTATCGGCTAGCGGGGGGGTCGGGGAGCTGTTTTTT; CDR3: CASSLSASGGVGELFF
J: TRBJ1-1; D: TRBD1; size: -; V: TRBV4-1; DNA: TGCGCCAGCAGCCAAAAGGACAGGGGGCGCGTTGAAGCTTTCTTT; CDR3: CASSQKDRGRVEAFF
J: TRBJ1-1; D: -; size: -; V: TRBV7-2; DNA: TGTGCCAGCAGCTCTCCCTGGGCTGCTACAGACAGGATTAACACTGAAGCTTTCTTT; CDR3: CASSSPWAATDRINTEAFF